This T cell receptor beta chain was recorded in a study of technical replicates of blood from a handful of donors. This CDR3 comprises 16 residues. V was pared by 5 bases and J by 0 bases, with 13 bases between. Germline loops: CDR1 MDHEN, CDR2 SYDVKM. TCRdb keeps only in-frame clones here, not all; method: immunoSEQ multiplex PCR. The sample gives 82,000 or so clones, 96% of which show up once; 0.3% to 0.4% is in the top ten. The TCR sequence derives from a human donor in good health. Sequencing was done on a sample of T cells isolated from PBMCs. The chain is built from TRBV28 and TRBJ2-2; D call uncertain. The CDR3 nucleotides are TGTGCCAGCAGTGTTTTTTTGAGCCCGAACACCGGGGAGCTGTTTTTT. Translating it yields CASSVFLSPNTGELFF. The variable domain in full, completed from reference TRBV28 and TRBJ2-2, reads DVKVTQSSRYLVKRTGEKVFLECVQDMDHENMFWYRQDPGLGLRLIYFSYDVKMKEKGDIPEGYSVSREKKERFSLILESASTNQTSMYLCASSVFLSPNTGELFFGEGSRLTVL.